This T cell receptor beta chain emerged from a study of patients and donors after allogeneic stem cell transplantation. This clonotype was detected a few times. MiXCR, applied by TCRdb to the RT-PCR reads, yields one record per CDR3 protein. Among about 210,000 distinct CDR3 sequences, around 40% were seen once, and the ten largest hold about 9.9%. The sequenced sample was blood, either unsorted or a sorted T cell fraction (not recorded which). This clonotype originated in a human donor who was either an allogeneic HSCT recipient or a stem cell or donor lymphocyte infusion donor (not recorded which). It is not recorded whose cells these are; they may come from a transplant donor.

Written as DNA, the CDR3 is TGTGCCAGCAGTTTAGAACACATCCAAGAGACCCAGTACTTC. This gives the protein CASSLEHIQETQYF. The rearrangement joins TRBV12-3 or TRBV12-4 to TRBJ2-5; D is undetermined. The CDR3 has 14 residues. Trimming stripped 1 base from V and 1 base from J, with 7 bases between.